These 27 T cell receptor beta chains originate from one sample sequenced in a study of shared clonotypes between healthy human individuals. Repertoires were generated with immunoSEQ multiplex PCR, while TCRdb's copy carries only in-frame clones and drops some. This sample carries 2 million to 2.5 million clones, 93% of them seen once, and the ten largest clones take approximately 0.37%. Material for sequencing was naive CD4+ T cells from PBMCs. The subset here: CD45RA+ positively selected. The receptors were sampled from a man aged 18 to 30 in good health. Some clones in this sample may be carry-over from other donors' samples.

This clone was counted between two and nine times. V and J are TRBV5-1 and TRBJ2-7, with TRBD1 matching over 8 bases. J lost 5 bases, V lost 4 bases, and 2 bases had no gene match. The germline CDR1 and CDR2 sequences are SGHRS and YFSETQ. The CDR3 is made up of 12 amino acids. The CDR3: CASSRTGNEQYF. CDR3 bases: TGCGCCAGCAGCAGGACAGGGAACGAGCAGTACTTC.

This clone was recorded once. Other nucleotide sequences from this sample produce the same CDR3. This sequence joins TRBV30 and TRBJ2-3; TRBD2 matches 7 bases. Looked up from germline, CDR1 is GTSNPN and CDR2 is SVGIG (reference sequence). Trimming took 3 bases from V and 6 from J; bases not matched to a gene: 0. The CDR3 consists of 11 residues. The CDR3 bases are TGTGCCTGGAGCGGGAGGGATACGCAGTATTTT. Translating it yields CAWSGRDTQYF. Together with reference TRBV30 and TRBJ2-3, the CDR3 gives the full variable domain: SQTIHQWPATLVQPVGSPLSLECTVEGTSNPNLYWYRQAAGRGLQLLFYSVGIGQISSEVPQNLSASRPQDRQFILSSKKLLLSDSGFYLCAWSGRDTQYFGPGTRLTVL.

The V and J genes are TRBV28 and TRBJ1-6, with 7 bases identical to TRBD1. J gave up 7 bases and V 4 bases, and 7 bases lay outside the gene matches. Germline V lookup: CDR1 MDHEN, CDR2 SYDVKM. The CDR3 consists of 15 residues. The CDR3 sequence is CASSSGDSGNSPLHF. For the CDR3, the DNA is TGTGCCAGCAGTTCTGGGGACAGCGGAAATTCACCCCTCCACTTT.

The chain uses TRBV11-2 and TRBJ2-7; possible D gene TRBD2, 5 bases. There are 17 residues in the CDR3. Germline V lookup: CDR1 SGHAT, CDR2 FQNNGV. Deletions cut 1 base from V and 3 bases from J, with 19 bases between. CDR3 DNA: TGTGCCAGCAGCTTAGGACCGTTAAGCGGCCCTATCTACGAGCAGTACTTC. Translating gives CASSLGPLSGPIYEQYF. The full variable domain, completed using reference TRBV11-2 and TRBJ2-7, is EAGVAQSPRYKIIEKRQSVAFWCNPISGHATLYWYQQILGQGPKLLIQFQNNGVVDDSQLPKDRFSAERLKGVDSTLKIQPAKLEDSAVYLCASSLGPLSGPIYEQYFGPGTRLTVT.

The rearrangement uses TRBV2 and TRBJ1-1, with 7 bases that match TRBD1. The CDR3 extends over 14 amino acids. CDR1 is SNHLY, CDR2 FYNNEI, per germline. The V gene end was trimmed by 7 bases and the J gene end by 1 base; junction bases not matched to a gene: 6. The CDR3 DNA reads TGTGCCAGCATTAAGGACAGGAGGAACACTGAAGCTTTCTTT. It yields the protein CASIKDRRNTEAFF.

This chain connects TRBV19 to TRBJ2-5; 10 bases map to TRBD2. This CDR3 is 19 amino acids long. The J segment lost 1 base and the V segment lost 3 bases, leaving 14 bases of the junction unmatched. Germline lookup yields CDR1 LNHDA and CDR2 SQIVND (reference sequence). The CDR3 bases are TGTGCCAGTAGTATGGGGCTAGCGGGAGAGGGTCCCCCCCAAGAGACCCAGTACTTC. Its translation is CASSMGLAGEGPPQETQYF.

A few counts support this clone. The chain combines TRBV28 with TRBJ1-1; 9 bases align to TRBD1. Losses at the gene ends were 7 bases for V and 5 bases for J; bases not matched to a gene: 8. The CDR3 consists of 14 residues. The germline gives CDR1 MDHEN, CDR2 SYDVKM. CDR3 coding DNA: TGTGCCAGCACCTTACAGGGGGCGAGGACTGAAGCTTTCTTT. It translates to CASTLQGARTEAFF.

Comment on this clone: Other DNA sequences from this sample encode an identical CDR3 as well. CDR3 sequence reads: CASSIGQGSTEAFF. In nucleotides, the CDR3 is TGTGCCAGTAGTATAGGCCAGGGGAGTACTGAAGCTTTCTTT. The rearrangement joins TRBV19 to TRBJ1-1; maybe TRBD1 (6 bases). V lost 1 base to trimming and J lost 5 bases, with 11 bases between them. Looked up from germline, CDR1 is LNHDA and CDR2 is SQIVND (reference sequence). This CDR3 is built from 14 residues.

As concerns this clone: Within the sample, other DNA sequences also encode this same CDR3. This chain uses TRBV9 with TRBJ1-5; D call uncertain. CDR3 length equals 14 residues. Trimming pared 2 bases from V and 3 bases from J, leaving 9 bases between. CDR1 is SGDLS, CDR2 YYNGEE, per germline. This chain's CDR3 is CASSVGRDNQPQHF. As DNA, the CDR3 is TGTGCCAGCAGCGTCGGACGGGACAATCAGCCCCAGCATTTT.

Worth noting for this clone: The identical CDR3 is also encoded by other nucleotide sequences in the sample. The rearrangement links TRBV2 to TRBJ1-5, with TRBD1 identical over 7 bases. The CDR3 is 13 amino acids. Germline-derived CDR1 and CDR2 are SNHLY and FYNNEI. V gave up 3 bases and J gave up 7 bases; unmatched junction bases: 3. This CDR3 reads CASSDRGGQPQHF. The CDR3, as DNA: TGTGCCAGCAGTGACAGGGGGGGACAGCCCCAGCATTTT.

The chain links TRBV10-2 to TRBJ2-7; TRBD2 aligns across 14 bases. The CDR3 has 15 amino acids. Trimming took 10 bases from V and 7 from J; bases not matched to a gene: 12. Germline CDR1 is WSHSY and CDR2 is SAAADI. The CDR3 DNA follows: TGCGCCACCAAGATGGGGACTAGCGGGAGTGGTGAGCAGTACTTC. Translation gives CATKMGTSGSGEQYF.

The rearrangement uses TRBV18 and TRBJ2-3; D not certain. Per the germline V gene, CDR1 is KGHSH and CDR2 is LQKENI. The CDR3 sequence is 13 residues long. Trimming removed 2 bases from V and 0 bases from J, with 3 bases in between. The CDR3 sequence is CASSPMSTDTQYF. CDR3 coding DNA: TGTGCCAGCTCACCAATGAGCACAGATACGCAGTATTTT.

This rearrangement joins TRBV5-1 to TRBJ2-7; D is perhaps TRBD2 (6 bases). The CDR3 totals 13 residues. Deletions cut 0 bases from V and 5 bases from J, with 9 bases between. Germline V lookup: CDR1 SGHRS, CDR2 YFSETQ. This chain's CDR3 is CASSLVGGDEQYF. DNA for the CDR3: TGCGCCAGCAGCTTGGTGGGCGGGGACGAGCAGTACTTC.

J is TRBJ1-4 and V is TRBV2, with 8 bases that match TRBD1. J gave up 5 bases and V 7 bases, and 3 bases lay outside the gene matches. Per germline, CDR1 SNHLY and CDR2 FYNNEI. CDR3 length: 13 amino acids. CDR3 amino acids: CASTGQGNEKLFF. The DNA for the CDR3 is TGTGCCAGCACTGGACAGGGAAATGAAAAACTGTTTTTT.

The chain combines TRBV11-2 with TRBJ2-4; D is undetermined. The germline V gene encodes CDR1 SGHAT and CDR2 FQNNGV. The CDR3 runs 17 residues. V shed 0 bases and J shed 0 bases, with 12 bases lying between them. CDR3: CASSLDNRALAKNIQYF. CDR3 DNA: TGTGCCAGCAGCTTAGATAATAGGGCCCTAGCCAAAAACATTCAGTACTTC.

The chain joins TRBV5-5 to TRBJ2-7, with 12 nucleotides matching TRBD2. Germline assignment: CDR1 SGHKS and CDR2 YYEKEE (reference sequence). The V segment lost 4 bases and the J segment 6 bases; nucleotides outside the gene matches: 14. The CDR3 has 17 amino acids. DNA of the CDR3: TGTGCCAGCAGCCCAGAGACTAGCGGGAGTTACGTCCGCGAGCAGTACTTC. Its translation is CASSPETSGSYVREQYF.

CDR3 coding DNA: TGCGCCAGCAACCGGGAAGGCGGGGAGCTGTTTTTT. This encodes CASNREGGELFF. The chain is built from TRBV5-1 and TRBJ2-2; D may be TRBD2 (5 bases). Germline CDR1 SGHRS, CDR2 YFSETQ. The germline V and J ends were trimmed by 6 bases and 7 bases, with 10 bases remaining between them. This CDR3 has 12 residues.

This sequence joins TRBV7-2 and TRBJ2-7, with D hard to call. CDR1 is SGHTA, CDR2 FQGNSA, per germline. The CDR3 contains 14 residues. Trimming took 2 bases from V and 1 from J, leaving 9 bases between them. Written as DNA, the CDR3 is TGTGCCAGCAGCTTACGTGTGGGTTCCTACGAGCAGTACTTC. Protein: CASSLRVGSYEQYF.

The chain couples TRBV28 to TRBJ2-1, with 9 bases matching TRBD2. This CDR3 region has 16 residues. The V segment lost 5 bases and the J segment 5 bases; nucleotides outside the gene matches: 10. The germline gives CDR1 MDHEN, CDR2 SYDVKM. The CDR3 DNA reads as TGTGCCAGCAGTCTTTCGGGACTAGCCTTCAACAATGAGCAGTTCTTC. It is translated as CASSLSGLAFNNEQFF.

V gene TRBV23-1 combines with J gene TRBJ1-3; possibly TRBD1 for D (5 bases). TRBV23-1 is assigned to the ORF class and has an uncertain function. Trimming cost V 6 bases and J 0 bases, with 12 bases left between them. The CDR3 contains 15 residues. CDR3 loop: CASRPQVPSGNTIYF. DNA for the CDR3: TGCGCCAGCAGGCCACAGGTTCCCTCTGGAAACACCATATATTTT.

The rearrangement links TRBV4-3 to TRBJ2-2, with D perhaps matching TRBD2 (5 bases). From germline, CDR1 is LGHNA and CDR2 YSLEER. This CDR3 is 13 amino acids long. V was trimmed by 0 bases and J by 9 bases, leaving 8 bases between them. This chain's CDR3 is CASSQDWTWELFF. CDR3 in DNA: TGCGCCAGCAGCCAAGACTGGACTTGGGAGCTGTTTTTT.

V and J are TRBV11-3 and TRBJ1-5; 7 nucleotides match TRBD1. Germline V gene sequence: CDR1 SGHNT, CDR2 YENEEA. The length of the CDR3 is 17 residues. The V and J ends lost 0 bases and 3 bases, in that order; junction bases with no gene match: 8. This CDR3 reads CASSLDQQGPPNQPQHF. CDR3 nucleotides: TGTGCCAGCAGCTTAGATCAACAGGGGCCCCCCAATCAGCCCCAGCATTTT. Full variable domain (remainder filled in from reference TRBV11-3 and TRBJ1-5): EAGVVQSPRYKIIEKKQPVAFWCNPISGHNTLYWYLQNLGQGPELLIRYENEEAVDDSQLPKDRFSAERLKGVDSTLKIQPAELGDSAVYLCASSLDQQGPPNQPQHFGDGTRLSIL.

J is TRBJ1-3 and V is TRBV7-8; D gene uncertain. The V gene's germline CDR1 is SGHVS and CDR2 FQNEAQ. This CDR3 is 16 amino acids long. V lost 1 base to trimming and J lost 0 bases, with 10 bases between them. CDR3 nucleotide sequence: TGTGCCAGCAGCTTAGTCCCCGGAGGCTCTGGAAACACCATATATTTT. It yields the protein CASSLVPGGSGNTIYF.

J is TRBJ2-7 and V is TRBV5-5; the D gene is possibly TRBD2 (5 bases). CDR1 and CDR2 (germline): SGHKS, YYEKEE (reference sequence). V lost 1 base to trimming and J lost 6 bases, with 14 bases between them. CDR3 length: 14 amino acids. The CDR3 DNA reads TGTGCCAGCAGCTTGCTACCCGAGGGTGGCGAGCAGTACTTC. Protein product: CASSLLPEGGEQYF.

The rearrangement uses TRBV6-1 and TRBJ2-7; tentatively, D is TRBD1 (7 bases). Germline V gene sequence: CDR1 MNHNS, CDR2 SASEGT. V gave up 7 bases and J gave up 2 bases, with 15 bases separating them. The CDR3 extends over 14 amino acids. The CDR3 region is CASNEAGGTYEQYF. The CDR3 DNA reads TGTGCCAGCAACGAGGCAGGGGGGACCTACGAGCAGTACTTC.

This chain connects TRBV30 to TRBJ2-3, with D perhaps matching TRBD1 (6 bases). This CDR3 contains 16 residues. The V gene's germline CDR1 is GTSNPN and CDR2 SVGIG (reference sequence). Trimming removed 2 bases from V and 1 base from J, with 16 bases in between. CDR3 residues: CAWSTLWTERTDTQYF. CDR3 nucleotide sequence: TGTGCCTGGAGTACCCTTTGGACAGAACGCACAGATACGCAGTATTTT.

This clone has just one count. The chain couples TRBV5-6 to TRBJ2-7, with 10 bases identical to TRBD2. The length of the CDR3 is 15 residues. Germline CDR1 and CDR2: SGHDT and YYEEEE. The J segment lost 6 bases and the V segment lost 4 bases, leaving 10 bases of the junction unmatched. CDR3 protein: CASSRGGTSVAEQYF. In nucleotides, the CDR3 is TGTGCCAGCAGCCGAGGGGGGACTAGCGTTGCCGAGCAGTACTTC.